This is a list of T cell receptor beta chains from one sample in a study of T cells in Graves' hyperthyroidism and ophthalmopathy. TCRdb reprocessed the multiplex PCR reads via MiXCR and lists one record per CDR3 protein. The sample includes hundreds of thousands of distinct CDR3 sequences, roughly 21% of them seen just once. Sample: blood. The origin of the receptors is a man aged 35-49 years with Graves' ophthalmopathy. The CDR3 runs from the conserved cysteine through the conserved F or W. A D gene is named only where the DNA matches it firmly. For some rows the clone size is stated as once, few or many, or as a class when expanded; others skip it.

v_gene	j_gene	d_gene	abundance	CDR3nt	CDR3aa
TRBV6-2/TRBV6-3	TRBJ1-2	TRBD1	few	TGTGCCAGCACTCTCCGGACAGGTGCCTATGGCTACACCTTC	CASTLRTGAYGYTF
TRBV27	TRBJ1-2	NA	many	TGTGCCAGCAGTTCCCCCCGGGACAAAGTATATGGCTACACCTTC	CASSSPRDKVYGYTF
TRBV7-6	TRBJ1-1	TRBD1	many	TGTGCCAGCAGCTTAAGGCAGGGGGCTGAATCGAGCCTGAACACTGAAGCTTTCTTT	CASSLRQGAESSLNTEAFF
TRBV2	TRBJ1-1	NA	many	TGTGCCAGCAGTTCAGGGGTTACTGAAGCTTTCTTT	CASSSGVTEAFF
TRBV4-2	TRBJ2-1	TRBD1	few	TGTGCCAGCAGCCGTAGTGGGACAGGGGGTCAGGGTGAGCAGTTCTTC	CASSRSGTGGQGEQFF
TRBV6-1	TRBJ2-2	NA	once	TGTGCCAGCAGACCCGCAGGCGGCGGGGAGCTGTTTTTT	CASRPAGGGELFF
TRBV6-1	TRBJ2-7	NA	many	TGTGCCACCGTGGCCGGAGTTGGACAGCTACCCTACGAGCAGTACTTC	CATVAGVGQLPYEQYF
TRBV20-1	TRBJ2-1	TRBD2	many	TGCAGTGCTAGAGAAAAGCGGGGGGGATACAATGAGCAGTTCTTC	CSAREKRGGYNEQFF
TRBV20-1	TRBJ2-3	NA	many	TGCAGTGCTAGTCTTCAAGCCGGGTCATCCACAGATACGCAGTATTTT	CSASLQAGSSTDTQYF
TRBV12-3/TRBV12-4	TRBJ2-1	NA	few	TGTGCCAGCAGTTTAGGCAGAGCCGGAGAGCTCTTC	CASSLGRAGELF
TRBV18	TRBJ2-7	NA	few	TGTGCCAGCTCACCAGGGGCGGTCGAGCAGTACTTC	CASSPGAVEQYF
TRBV24-1	TRBJ2-1	NA	NA	TGTGCCACCGGGGACGGCTCCTACAATGAGCAGTTCTTC	CATGDGSYNEQFF
TRBV29-1	TRBJ1-3	TRBD1	NA	TGCAGCGGACCCGGGACAGATTTT	CSGPGTDF
TRBV4-3	TRBJ2-1	NA	NA	TGCGCCAGCAGCCAAGTAGGCGGGCCAACCTACAATGAGCAGTTCTTC	CASSQVGGPTYNEQFF
TRBV19	TRBJ2-1	TRBD2	NA	TGTGCCAGTAGCCGCGGGACTAGCTCTTTGGTTGAGCAGTTCTTC	CASSRGTSSLVEQFF
TRBV3-1	TRBJ2-1	TRBD2	many	TGTGCCAGCAGCCCGCGTTCTAGCGGGAGGATCGATGAGCAGTTCTTC	CASSPRSSGRIDEQFF
TRBV11-2	TRBJ2-6	NA	NA	TGTGCCAGCAGCTCTGGGACGCCTGGGGCCAACGTCCTGACTTTC	CASSSGTPGANVLTF
TRBV5-1	TRBJ1-2	NA	few	TGCGCCAGCAGCTCGATGGTGGGGCCCCAGGATGGCTACACCTTC	CASSSMVGPQDGYTF
TRBV12-3/TRBV12-4	TRBJ2-7	NA	NA	TGTGCCAGCAGTCCCCATACTAGGATCGCCTACGAGCAGTACTTC	CASSPHTRIAYEQYF
TRBV5-1	TRBJ2-1	NA	NA	TGCGCCAGCAGCTTGTGGTCCAGGGACAATGAGCAGTTCTTC	CASSLWSRDNEQFF
TRBV10-2	TRBJ2-7	TRBD2	many	TGCGCCAGCAGTGACCAACTAGCGGGATACTCCTACGAGCAGTACTTC	CASSDQLAGYSYEQYF
TRBV20-1	TRBJ1-2	TRBD1	many	TGCAGTGCTATGCTGACAGGGGGCAACTATGGCTACACCTTC	CSAMLTGGNYGYTF
TRBV4-3	TRBJ2-1	NA	few	TGCGCCAGCAGCCCCCAAGGGACATCGAGCTCCTACAATGAGCAGTTCTTC	CASSPQGTSSSYNEQFF
TRBV7-8	TRBJ1-2	TRBD1	few	TGTGCCAGCAGCTACGATCCGGGACAGAACTATGGCTACACCTTC	CASSYDPGQNYGYTF
TRBV11-2	TRBJ2-2	NA	many	TGTGCCAGCAGCCATCCGAGTGGTACCGGGGAGCTGTTTTTT	CASSHPSGTGELFF
TRBV3-1	TRBJ1-5	NA	many	TGTGCCAGCAGCCAAGATCTATCTTCCCAGCCCCAGCATTTT	CASSQDLSSQPQHF
TRBV6-5	TRBJ1-5	TRBD1	NA	TGTGCCAGCAGTTACCCGGGACAGGTCAATCAGCCCCAGCATTTT	CASSYPGQVNQPQHF
TRBV13	TRBJ2-7	TRBD1	many	TGTGCCAGCAGCCCCGAGGGGGCTCGCGAGCAGTACTTC	CASSPEGAREQYF
TRBV2	TRBJ2-3	NA	many	TGCGCCAGCAGCTTGCGTACAGATACGCAGTATTTT	CASSLRTDTQYF
TRBV11-2	TRBJ2-7	NA	many	TGTGCCAGCAGCTTAGGGGCTAGGACCTACGAGCAGTACTTC	CASSLGARTYEQYF
TRBV7-8	TRBJ2-7	TRBD2	many	TGTGCCAGCAGCTTAGCGCGGGAGTACGAGCAGTACTTC	CASSLAREYEQYF
TRBV6-5	TRBJ2-3	NA	NA	TGTGCCAGCAGTTCCCGGACTCCGCCGCAGTATTTT	CASSSRTPPQYF
TRBV18	TRBJ2-7	NA	many	TGTGCCAGCTCAAACTCAGCCGGGGACAAGCAGTACTTC	CASSNSAGDKQYF
TRBV27	TRBJ2-2	TRBD1	NA	TGTGCCAGCAGACAAAAGGCGACAGGGTTTTTCACCGGGGAGCTGTTTTTT	CASRQKATGFFTGELFF
TRBV27	TRBJ1-1	NA	NA	TGTGCCAGCAGTTTTCCGGGACGGGTGAACACTGAAGCTTTCTTT	CASSFPGRVNTEAFF
TRBV20-1	TRBJ2-1	TRBD2	many	TGCAGTGCTAGCCTAGCGGGAGTGAGGAATGAGCAGTTCTTC	CSASLAGVRNEQFF
TRBV12-3/TRBV12-4	TRBJ2-3	NA	many	TGTGCCAGCAGCCTTGACAGGTTGGGCACAGATACGCAGTATTTT	CASSLDRLGTDTQYF
TRBV28	TRBJ2-4	NA	few	TGTGCCAGCAGTTCACAGGGCGCGCAATGGCAAAACATTCAGTACTTC	CASSSQGAQWQNIQYF
TRBV24-1	TRBJ2-1	NA	few	TGTGCCACCAGTGATTTGGGGAATGAGCAGTTCTTC	CATSDLGNEQFF
TRBV19	TRBJ1-4	NA	NA	TGTGCCAGTAGTATGCTCGGCAGCTCAACTAATGAAAAACTGTTTTTT	CASSMLGSSTNEKLFF
TRBV6-2/TRBV6-3	TRBJ2-3	TRBD1	many	TGTGCCAGCAGCGGACAGGGGGCTAGCACAGATACGCAGTATTTT	CASSGQGASTDTQYF
TRBV5-1	TRBJ1-2	NA	NA	TGCGCCAGCAGCTGGGGAGGGGACTACACCTTC	CASSWGGDYTF
TRBV6-5	TRBJ1-4	NA	NA	TGTGCCAGCAGTTCCCCAAAAGGGGATAGCAATGAAAAACTGTTTTTT	CASSSPKGDSNEKLFF
TRBV18	TRBJ2-7	NA	many	TGTGCCAGCTCACCACGGGTTCAGGAAGGGAACGAGCAGTACTTC	CASSPRVQEGNEQYF
TRBV6-1	TRBJ2-1	TRBD2	once	TGTGCCAGCCGGACCAAAACTAGCGGGGGGATGAATGAGCAGTTCTTC	CASRTKTSGGMNEQFF
TRBV6-2/TRBV6-3	TRBJ2-3	TRBD2	few	TGTGCCAGCAGTTACTCTAGCGGGAGGGTGGATACGCAGTATTTT	CASSYSSGRVDTQYF
TRBV30	TRBJ1-3	NA	many	TGTGCCTGGAGCCGAGGGGCCCCTACAAAGTCTGGAAACACCATATATTTT	CAWSRGAPTKSGNTIYF
TRBV18	TRBJ1-1	NA	once	TGTGCCAGCTCACCACCGGTAGGGCGAGAAATGAACACTGAAGCTTTCTTT	CASSPPVGREMNTEAFF
TRBV11-3	TRBJ2-7	TRBD2	few	TGTGCCAGCAGCCGAGCGGGAGTTTTCGACGAGCAGTACTTC	CASSRAGVFDEQYF